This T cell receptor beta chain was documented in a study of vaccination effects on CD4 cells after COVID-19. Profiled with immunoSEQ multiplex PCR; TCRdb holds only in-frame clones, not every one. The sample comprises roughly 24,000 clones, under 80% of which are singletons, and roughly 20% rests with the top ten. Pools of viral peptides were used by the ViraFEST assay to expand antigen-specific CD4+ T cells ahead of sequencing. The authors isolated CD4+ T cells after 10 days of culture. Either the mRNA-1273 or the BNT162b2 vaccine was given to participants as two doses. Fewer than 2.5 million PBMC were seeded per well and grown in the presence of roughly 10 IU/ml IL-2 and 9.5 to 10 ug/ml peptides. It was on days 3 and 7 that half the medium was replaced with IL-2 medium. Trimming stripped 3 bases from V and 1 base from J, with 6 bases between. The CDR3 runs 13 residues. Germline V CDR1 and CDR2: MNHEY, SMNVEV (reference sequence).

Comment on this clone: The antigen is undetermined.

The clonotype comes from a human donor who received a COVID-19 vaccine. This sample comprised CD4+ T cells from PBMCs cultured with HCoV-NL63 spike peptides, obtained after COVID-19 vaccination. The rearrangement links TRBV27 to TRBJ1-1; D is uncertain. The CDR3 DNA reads TGTGCCAGCAGTTTCGAGGGGAACACTGAAGCTTTCTTT. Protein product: CASSFEGNTEAFF.